Listed here is a single T cell receptor (beta chain). The antigen remains unidentified. The data derive from a study of PD-1 blockade in classical Hodgkin lymphoma. Study-wide results and caveats: Patients who responded completely had about the same baseline diversity as newly diagnosed patients. The study reported lower baseline TCR diversity in newly diagnosed patients than in healthy donors.

The protocol was immunoSEQ multiplex PCR, while the TCRdb copy is restricted to in-frame clones and leaves out a portion. The sample lists fewer than 35,000 clones, roughly 92% occurring once. CDR1 and CDR2 (germline): SEHNR, FQNEAQ (reference sequence). The CDR3 spans 13 residues. V lost 2 bases and J lost 5, with 7 bases in between. Time point meaning: cycle 4 day 1 (C4D1), after more than five weeks of nivolumab. In every patient, relapse followed autologous stem cell transplantation, while exposure to brentuximab vedotin differed. Purified CD4+ T cells were obtained from thawed PBMCs through magnetic negative selection.

This sequence originates from a human donor with classical Hodgkin lymphoma. The specimen comprised CD4+ T cells from blood, sampled before the fourth cycle of nivolumab. The rearrangement uses TRBV7-9 and TRBJ1-5; unclear D gene. The CDR3 DNA reads as TGTGCCAGCAGCTTATACGGGGATCAGCCCCAGCATTTT. Translating gives CASSLYGDQPQHF.